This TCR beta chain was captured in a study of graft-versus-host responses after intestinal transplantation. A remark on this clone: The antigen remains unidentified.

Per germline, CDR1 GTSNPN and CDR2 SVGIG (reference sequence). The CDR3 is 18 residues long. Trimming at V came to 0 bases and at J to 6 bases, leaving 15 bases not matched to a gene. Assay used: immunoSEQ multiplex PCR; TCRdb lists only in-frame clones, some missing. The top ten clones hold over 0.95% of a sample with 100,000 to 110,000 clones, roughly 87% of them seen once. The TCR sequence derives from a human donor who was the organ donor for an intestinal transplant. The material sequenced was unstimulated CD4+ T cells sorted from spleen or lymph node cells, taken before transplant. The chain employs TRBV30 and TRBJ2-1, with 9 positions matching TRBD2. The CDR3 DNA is TGTGCCTGGAGTGTCTCTTTTTTGGGGCGGGGGGGCCGCAATGAGCAGTTCTTC. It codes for CAWSVSFLGRGGRNEQFF.